This TCR beta chain was sequenced in a study of cytomegalovirus exposure and HLA in healthy donors. Findings and caveats of the study: TCR sequences were mostly rare, though some public TCRs occurred in many donors. Across donors, sequencing depth was assumed by presence/absence analyses to be roughly uniform.

The CDR3 loop spans 15 amino acids. V trimming: 5 bases; J trimming: 3 bases; junction bases outside the gene matches: 7. Germline V CDR1 and CDR2: SGHTA, FQGNSA. Remarks on this clone: Its antigen is unknown.

Vbeta (60) and Jbeta (13) primers were used in the PCR. Authors' processing steps: In a later analysis, the count reached about 82 million unique TCR beta chains, with roughly 12 million shared. Libraries were prepared by immunoSEQ multiplex PCR; TCRdb keeps only in-frame clonotypes and omits some of them. For V, J and clone size, that table is used; D and trimming come from the DNA. The sample's table shows under 200,000 clones. The sequencing sample was made of PBMCs. The clonotype was recovered from a man aged 25 to 45 in good health and CMV-seronegative. The chain uses TRBV7-2 and TRBJ1-1, with 9 bases aligning to TRBD1. The DNA of the CDR3 is TGTGCCAGCAGCACCAGGACAGGGGTGGACACTGAAGCTTTCTTT. The encoded protein is CASSTRTGVDTEAFF.